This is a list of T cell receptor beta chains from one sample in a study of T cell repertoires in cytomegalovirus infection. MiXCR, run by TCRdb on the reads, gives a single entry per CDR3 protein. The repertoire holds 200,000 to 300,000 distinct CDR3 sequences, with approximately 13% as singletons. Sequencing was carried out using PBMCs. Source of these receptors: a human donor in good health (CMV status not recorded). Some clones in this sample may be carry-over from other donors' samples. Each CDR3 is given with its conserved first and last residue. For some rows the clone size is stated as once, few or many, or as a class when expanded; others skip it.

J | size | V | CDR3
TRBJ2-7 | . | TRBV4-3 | CASSSGQGAIYEQYF
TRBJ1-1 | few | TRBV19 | CASSTDKSYIAFF
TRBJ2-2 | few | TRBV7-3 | CASSGAGKRGELFF
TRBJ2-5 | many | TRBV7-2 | CASSLASLGSGGETQYF
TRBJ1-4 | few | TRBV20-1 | CSAHTGGGSEKLFF
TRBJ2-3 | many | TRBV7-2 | CASSALTARTTDTQYF
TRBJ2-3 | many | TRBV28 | CASRGPGTDTQYF
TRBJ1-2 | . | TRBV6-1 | CASTLNYGYTF
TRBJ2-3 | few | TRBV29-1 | CSVPGRTDTQYF
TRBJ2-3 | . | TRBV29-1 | CSVDLAGGMDTQYF
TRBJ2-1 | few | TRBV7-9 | CASSSETDYYNEQFF
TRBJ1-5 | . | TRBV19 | CARGGLDLRSNQPQHF
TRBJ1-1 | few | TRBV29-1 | CSVVGGGNTEAFF
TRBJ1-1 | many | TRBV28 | CASSTPAPSLPTEAFF
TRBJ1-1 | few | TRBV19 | CASRAETEAFF
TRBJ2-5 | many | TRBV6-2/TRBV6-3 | CASTGRQETQYF
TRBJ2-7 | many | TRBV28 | CASSLGWGRSLYGEQYF
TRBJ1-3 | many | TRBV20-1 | CSAAGQGLISGNTIYF
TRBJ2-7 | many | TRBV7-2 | CASSLRAGTGSYEQYF
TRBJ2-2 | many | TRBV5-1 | CASSLSGTLNTGELFF
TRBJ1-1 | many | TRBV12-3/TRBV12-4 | CASSFARNTEAFF
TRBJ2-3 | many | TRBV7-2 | CASSTSGGATDTQYF
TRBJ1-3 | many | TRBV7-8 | CASSEGQFGNTIYF
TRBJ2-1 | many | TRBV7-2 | CASSKRFGNEQFF
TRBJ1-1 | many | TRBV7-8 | CASSKRDRGSNTEAFF
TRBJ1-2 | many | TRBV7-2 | CASSLGVNYGYTF
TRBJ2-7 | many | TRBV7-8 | CASSSQGYEQYF
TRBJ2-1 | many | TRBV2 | CASSFRDPGGSYNEQFF